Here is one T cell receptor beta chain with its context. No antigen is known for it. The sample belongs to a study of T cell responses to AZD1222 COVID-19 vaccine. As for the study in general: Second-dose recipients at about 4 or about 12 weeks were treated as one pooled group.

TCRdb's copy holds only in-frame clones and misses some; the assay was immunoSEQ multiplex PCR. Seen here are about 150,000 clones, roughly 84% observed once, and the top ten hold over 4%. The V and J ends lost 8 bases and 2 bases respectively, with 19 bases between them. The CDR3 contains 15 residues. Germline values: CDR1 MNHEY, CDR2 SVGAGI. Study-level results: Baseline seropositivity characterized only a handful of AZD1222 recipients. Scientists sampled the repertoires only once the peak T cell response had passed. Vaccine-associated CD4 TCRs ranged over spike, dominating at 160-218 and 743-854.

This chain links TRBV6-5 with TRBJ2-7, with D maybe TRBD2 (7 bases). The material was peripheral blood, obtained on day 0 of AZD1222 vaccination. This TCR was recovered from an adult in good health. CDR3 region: CASSLYRGAAYEQYF. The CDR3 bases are TGTGCCAGCTCATTGTACCGGGGGGCCGCCTACGAGCAGTACTTC.